The clone carrying this TCR beta chain was seen a handful of times. The antigen remains unidentified. These data are taken from a study of blood T cells in healthy people across ages. About the research overall: In model experiments, template switching was able to capture about one barcoded beta molecule for every two T cells that were present.

The sample, roughly 9.1 milliliters of peripheral blood, was drawn from each donor. Regarding the study as a whole: Long-lived donors carried more naive CD4+ cells and greater diversity than aged donors.

The CDR3 extends over 15 amino acids. The V and J ends lost 7 bases and 5 bases, in that order; junction bases with no gene match: 13. The use of a sample-barcoded 5' primer and a J-beta primer mix characterized a second PCR of roughly 6 to 11 cycles. TCRdb used MiXCR to reprocess the 5' RACE reads, holding one entry per CDR3 protein. The sample records around 990,000 distinct CDR3 sequences, about 25% being singletons. These data also formed part of another study, on T cells of mothers and their children. According to that study: Healthy Caucasian mothers, a few in number, and their six children were the donors.

This sequence originates from a girl aged 2-10 years in good health. The chain carries TRBV12-3 or TRBV12-4 and TRBJ2-7; 8 bases line up with TRBD1. The sequencing sample was made of blood. For the CDR3, the DNA is TGTGCCAGCACCTTAACAGGGGGTAGCGTCGACGAGCAGTACTTC. It yields the protein CASTLTGGSVDEQYF.